The T cell receptor (beta chain) described here comes from a study of blood T cells in healthy people across ages. Regarding this clonotype: One end of the junction does not line up with germline, which may come from a read error.

Germline lookup yields CDR1 SGHTA and CDR2 FQGNSA. The CDR3 runs to 12 residues. Through a sample-barcoded 5' primer and a J-beta primer mix, a second PCR was run for about 7 to 12 cycles. TCRdb processed the 5' RACE reads anew with MiXCR; each CDR3 protein has one entry. The sample records 1.5 million or so distinct CDR3 sequences, roughly 40% being singletons. Sequencing was done on a sample of blood. The chain has TRBV7-2 and TRBJ2-7; D is unresolved. The clonotype comes from a woman aged 18-30 years in good health. CDR3 protein: CASSLVSDEQYF. The DNA of the CDR3 is TGCGCCAGCAGCTTGGTGAGCGACGAGCAGTACTTC.